Here is one TCR beta chain with its context. Its antigen is unidentified. The PCR had 60 Vbeta and 13 Jbeta primers. Sequencing was performed with immunoSEQ multiplex PCR; in TCRdb, only in-frame clones are kept and a portion is missing. The top ten hold approximately 2% of the sample, which has 70,000 to 100,000 clones, more than 70% seen once. The V gene's germline CDR1 is LNHDA and CDR2 SQIVND (reference sequence). Trimming shortened V by 6 bases and J by 12 bases, and 12 bases separated the two germline ends. This CDR3 has 11 amino acids. These data belong to a study of cytomegalovirus exposure and HLA in healthy donors. General observations from the study: Published work reported that the classifier diagnosed cytomegalovirus status with high specificity and sensitivity. When analyzed later, the rates of TCR association showed variation by HLA locus, with DRB1 the most and HLA-C the fewest. Approximately 17,000 TCR beta sequences were associated with HLA alleles at 0.05 false discovery rate in a later analysis.

The sequenced sample consisted of PBMCs. The clonotype originates from a man aged 18 to 30 in good health and CMV-seronegative. The rearrangement joins TRBV19 to TRBJ2-1; possible D gene TRBD1, 6 bases. CDR3 DNA sequence: TGTGCCAGTAGGGGGGCACTAGGGCAGTTCTTC. Translation: CASRGALGQFF.